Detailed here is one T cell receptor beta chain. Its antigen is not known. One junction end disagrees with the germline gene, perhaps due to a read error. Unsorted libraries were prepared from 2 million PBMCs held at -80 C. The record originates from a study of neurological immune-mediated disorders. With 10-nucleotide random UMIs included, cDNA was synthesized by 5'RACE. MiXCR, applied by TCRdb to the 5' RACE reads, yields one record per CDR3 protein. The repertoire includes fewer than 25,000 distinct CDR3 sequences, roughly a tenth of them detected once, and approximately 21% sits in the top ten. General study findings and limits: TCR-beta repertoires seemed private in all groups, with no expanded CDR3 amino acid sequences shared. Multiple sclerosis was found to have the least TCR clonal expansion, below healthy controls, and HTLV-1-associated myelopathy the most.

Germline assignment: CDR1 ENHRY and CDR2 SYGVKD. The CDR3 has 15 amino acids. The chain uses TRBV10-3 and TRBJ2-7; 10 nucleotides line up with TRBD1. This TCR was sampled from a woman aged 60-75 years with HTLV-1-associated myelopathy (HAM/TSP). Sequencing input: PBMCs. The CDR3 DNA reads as TGTGCCATCAGTGACCGGGACAGGGGATCCTCCGAGCAGTACTTC. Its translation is CAISDRDRGSSEQYF.